Listed below are T cell receptor beta chains from one sample, sequenced in a study of breast tumors, draining lymph nodes, adjacent tissues. TCRdb re-analysed the multiplex PCR reads in MiXCR, keeping a single row per CDR3 protein. The sample has roughly 49,000 distinct CDR3 sequences, roughly 39% seen once. Sequenced input: breast tumor tissue. The receptor set was obtained from a female donor with breast cancer. Some clones in this sample may be carry-over from other donors' samples. The CDR3 runs from the conserved cysteine through the conserved F or W. A D gene is named only where the DNA matches it firmly. Only part of the rows carry a size: once, few, many, or a class if the clone is expanded.

D gene,clone size,V gene,J gene,CDR3 DNA,CDR3 protein
.,once,TRBV16,TRBJ1-2,TGCGCCAGCAGTGAGTCCGGGACCTATGGCTACACCTTC,CASSESGTYGYTF
.,.,TRBV3-1,TRBJ1-4,TGTCCCAGCAGCCAAGCGGGGGAACATGAAAAACTGTTTTTT,CPSSQAGEHEKLFF
.,many,TRBV28,TRBJ2-7,TGTGCCAGCAGTCCCACCGCGAGGGAGGCCTCCTACGAGCAGTACTTC,CASSPTAREASYEQYF
.,.,TRBV5-1,TRBJ1-1,TGCGCCAGCAGCTTGAACACGGTAAACACTGAAGCTTTCTTT,CASSLNTVNTEAFF
.,many,TRBV6-2/TRBV6-3,TRBJ2-7,TGTGCCAGCAGTTACCCCCCCGGGACTTTAGACTACGAGCAGTACTTC,CASSYPPGTLDYEQYF
TRBD1,.,TRBV7-9,TRBJ2-7,TGTGCCAGTAGGGGACAGGGCGTAGACGCCTACGAGCAGTACTTC,CASRGQGVDAYEQYF
TRBD2,.,TRBV11-3,TRBJ2-5,TGTGCCAGCAGCTTAGGCGGGAGGGCGACCCAGTACTTC,CASSLGGRATQYF
.,.,TRBV14,TRBJ2-3,TGTGCCAGCAGCCCCGGCGGAGGGGATACGCAGTATTTT,CASSPGGGDTQYF
.,once,TRBV12-3/TRBV12-4,TRBJ2-5,TGTGCCAGCAGTTTGTTCGGGTTAACGCAAGAGACCCAGTACTTC,CASSLFGLTQETQYF
TRBD1,many,TRBV6-5,TRBJ1-2,TGTGCCAGCAGCCCTAGGACAGGGGGCTCTGCGTATGGCTACACCTTC,CASSPRTGGSAYGYTF
TRBD2,many,TRBV12-3/TRBV12-4,TRBJ2-1,TGTGCCAGCAGTTTTTCCGTGGCGGGAGATTGGGATGAGCAGTTCTTC,CASSFSVAGDWDEQFF
.,few,TRBV6-2/TRBV6-3,TRBJ1-1,TGTGCCAGCAGCCTAGGACAGCGTGAAGCTTTCTTT,CASSLGQREAFF
.,.,TRBV12-3/TRBV12-4,TRBJ1-3,TGTACCAGCAGTATCCCTCAGGGGAGAAACACCATATATTTT,CTSSIPQGRNTIYF